A single TCR beta chain is shown here with its context. This record belongs to a study of control samples from healthy donors and cancer patients. The table came from immunoSEQ multiplex PCR; TCRdb's copy has only in-frame clones and leaves some out. Seen here are a few hundred thousand clones, 75% to 95% observed once, and the top ten hold 5% to 7%. The source material was PBMCs. The source is a middle-aged man with head and neck cancer.

In DNA, the CDR3 is TGCGCCAGCAGCTTGTGGCTATCTAACCCGGGAGAATACAATGAGCAGTTCTTC. Translated: CASSLWLSNPGEYNEQFF. The chain combines TRBV5-1 with TRBJ2-1, with D perhaps TRBD2 (6 bases). This CDR3 contains 18 residues. Germline V gives CDR1 SGHRS, CDR2 YFSETQ. V was clipped by 1 base and J by 4 bases, with 21 bases between them.